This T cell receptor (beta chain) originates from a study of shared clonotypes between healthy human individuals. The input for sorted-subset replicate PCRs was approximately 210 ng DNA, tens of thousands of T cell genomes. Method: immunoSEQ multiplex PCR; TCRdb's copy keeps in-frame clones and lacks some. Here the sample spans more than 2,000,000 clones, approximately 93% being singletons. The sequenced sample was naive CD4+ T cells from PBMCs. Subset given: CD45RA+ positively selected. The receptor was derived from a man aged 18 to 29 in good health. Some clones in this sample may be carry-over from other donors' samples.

CDR3 nucleotides: TGCGCCAGCAGCTTCAAATGGGACAGGGGTTCCTCTGGGGCCAACGTCCTGACTTTC. This sequence encodes CASSFKWDRGSSGANVLTF. The chain joins TRBV5-1 to TRBJ2-6; TRBD1 agrees at 10 bases. Germline CDR1 SGHRS, CDR2 YFSETQ. The CDR3 consists of 19 residues. The junction had 8 bases not matched to a gene; V was cut back by 2 bases and J by 0 bases.